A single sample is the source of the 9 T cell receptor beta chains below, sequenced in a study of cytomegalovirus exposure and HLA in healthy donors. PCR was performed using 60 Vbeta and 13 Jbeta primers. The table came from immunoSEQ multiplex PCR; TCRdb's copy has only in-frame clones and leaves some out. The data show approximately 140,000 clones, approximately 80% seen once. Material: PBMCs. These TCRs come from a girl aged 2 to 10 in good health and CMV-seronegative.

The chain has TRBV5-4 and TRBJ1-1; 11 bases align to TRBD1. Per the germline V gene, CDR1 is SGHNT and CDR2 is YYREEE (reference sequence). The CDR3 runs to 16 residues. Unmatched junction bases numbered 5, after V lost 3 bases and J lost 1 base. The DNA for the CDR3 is TGTGCCAGCAGCTCCGGACAGGGGGCCCCGAACACTGAAGCTTTCTTT. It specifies CASSSGQGAPNTEAFF.

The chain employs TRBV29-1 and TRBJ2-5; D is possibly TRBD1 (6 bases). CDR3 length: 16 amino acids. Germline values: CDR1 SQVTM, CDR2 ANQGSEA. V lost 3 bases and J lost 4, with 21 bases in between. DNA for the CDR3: TGCAGCGTTGAGGCCACAGGGTTCAAGGGGATAGAGACCCAGTACTTC. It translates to CSVEATGFKGIETQYF.

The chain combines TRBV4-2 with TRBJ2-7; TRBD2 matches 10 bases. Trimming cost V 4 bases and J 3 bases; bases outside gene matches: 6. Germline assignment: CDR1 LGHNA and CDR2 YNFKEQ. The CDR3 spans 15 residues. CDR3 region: CASSPELAGHYEQYF. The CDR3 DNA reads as TGTGCCAGCAGCCCTGAACTAGCGGGACACTACGAGCAGTACTTC.

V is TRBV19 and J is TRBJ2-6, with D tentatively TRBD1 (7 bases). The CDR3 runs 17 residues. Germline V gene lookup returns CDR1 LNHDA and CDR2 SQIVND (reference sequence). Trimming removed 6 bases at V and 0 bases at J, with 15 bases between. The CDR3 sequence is CASSQGGSHSGANVLTF. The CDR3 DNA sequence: TGTGCCAGTAGCCAGGGGGGCAGTCACTCTGGGGCCAACGTCCTGACTTTC.

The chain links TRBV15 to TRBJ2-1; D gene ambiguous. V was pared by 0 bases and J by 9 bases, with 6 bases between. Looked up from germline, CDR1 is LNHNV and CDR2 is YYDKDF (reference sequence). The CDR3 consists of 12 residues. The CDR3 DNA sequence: TGTGCCACCAGCAGAGATAGCCCTGAGCAGTTCTTC. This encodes CATSRDSPEQFF.

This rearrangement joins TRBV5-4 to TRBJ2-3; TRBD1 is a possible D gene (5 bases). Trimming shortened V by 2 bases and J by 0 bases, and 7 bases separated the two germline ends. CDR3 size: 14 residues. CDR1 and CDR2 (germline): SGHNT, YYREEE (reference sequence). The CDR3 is CASSLQVSTDTQYF. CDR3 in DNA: TGTGCCAGCAGCTTACAGGTTAGCACAGATACGCAGTATTTT.

The CDR3 loop reads CASSLAQGAAVAEAFF. The CDR3 DNA reads as TGCGCCAGCAGCTTGGCGCAGGGGGCAGCGGTCGCTGAAGCTTTCTTT. The chain has TRBV5-1 and TRBJ1-1, with 8 bases fitting TRBD1. This CDR3 contains 16 residues. Germline V gives CDR1 SGHRS, CDR2 YFSETQ. With V trimmed by 0 bases and J by 6 bases, 10 bases remained unmatched.

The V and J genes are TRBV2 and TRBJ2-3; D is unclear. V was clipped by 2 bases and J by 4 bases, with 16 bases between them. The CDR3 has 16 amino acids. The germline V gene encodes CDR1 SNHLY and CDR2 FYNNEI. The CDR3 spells CASSEIGLKYSDTQYF. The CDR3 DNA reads TGTGCCAGCAGTGAAATCGGTCTAAAATACTCAGATACGCAGTATTTT.

CDR3 DNA: TGTGCCACCCAAACTAGCGGGAGTGACTACGAGCAGTACTTC. It codes for CATQTSGSDYEQYF. The gene calls are TRBV27 and TRBJ2-7, with TRBD2 matching over 11 bases. The germline V gene encodes CDR1 MNHEY and CDR2 SMNVEV (reference sequence). The CDR3 spans 14 residues. J was trimmed by 3 bases and V by 10 bases; bases with no gene match: 8.